A single sample is the source of the 29 T cell receptor beta chains below, sequenced in a study of cytomegalovirus exposure and HLA in healthy donors. The PCR was carried out with 60 Vbeta primers and 13 Jbeta primers. The assay was immunoSEQ multiplex PCR, and TCRdb's table has in-frame clones only and misses some. In the table there are over 150,000 clones, about 70% of which are singletons. Sequenced sample: PBMCs. These receptors were collected from a woman aged 18-35 years in good health and CMV-seropositive.

The rearrangement joins TRBV9 to TRBJ1-2; D is unresolved. The V gene's germline CDR1 is SGDLS and CDR2 YYNGEE. Trimming took off 0 bases at V and 0 bases at J, with 12 bases between the two ends. The CDR3 consists of 16 residues. The CDR3 here is CASSVAPGSANYGYTF. The CDR3 bases are TGTGCCAGCAGCGTAGCTCCGGGGAGCGCTAACTATGGCTACACCTTC.

The rearrangement uses TRBV14 and TRBJ2-1; 7 positions agree with TRBD2. V lost 3 bases and J lost 5; bases outside the gene matches: 10. The CDR3 is 16 residues long. Germline CDR1 is SGHDN and CDR2 is FVKESK. The CDR3 sequence is CASSQSREILNNEQFF. The CDR3 nucleotides read TGTGCCAGCAGCCAGTCGCGGGAGATTCTCAACAATGAGCAGTTCTTC.

This clone was observed once. This chain connects TRBV28 to TRBJ2-1; 11 nucleotides match TRBD2. Germline assignment: CDR1 MDHEN and CDR2 SYDVKM. Losses at the gene ends were 7 bases for V and 10 bases for J; bases not matched to a gene: 12. The CDR3 totals 15 residues. CDR3 nucleotides: TGTGCCAGCACCCCAGGGACTAGCGGTATCAGGGAGCAGTTCTTC. It encodes CASTPGTSGIREQFF.

The V call is TRBV6-1, the J call TRBJ2-2; 9 bases are a match to TRBD1. Germline V lookup: CDR1 MNHNS, CDR2 SASEGT. Losses at the gene ends were 7 bases for V and 2 bases for J; bases not matched to a gene: 2. This CDR3 comprises 14 residues. The CDR3 sequence is CASKDRGNTGELFF. Here the CDR3 DNA reads TGTGCCAGCAAGGACAGGGGAAACACCGGGGAGCTGTTTTTT.

This clone was observed a few times. The rearrangement links TRBV5-8 to TRBJ1-1; D not resolved. Trimming took 6 bases from V and 1 from J, leaving 10 bases between them. The CDR3 is 13 amino acids. Germline-derived CDR1 and CDR2 are SGHTS and YDEGEE. CDR3 bases: TGTGCCAGCAATCGGGGAGGGAACACTGAAGCTTTCTTT. It specifies CASNRGGNTEAFF.

The chain combines TRBV2 with TRBJ1-2; D is possibly TRBD1 (5 bases). The CDR3 totals 13 residues. V lost 4 bases and J 1 base, leaving 7 bases between the germline ends. Germline V gene lookup returns CDR1 SNHLY and CDR2 FYNNEI. CDR3 sequence reads: CASSGGNNYGYTF. Written as DNA, the CDR3 is TGTGCCAGCAGTGGGGGCAATAACTATGGCTACACCTTC.

This chain uses TRBV14 with TRBJ1-2; 9 bases are shared with TRBD1. Germline values: CDR1 SGHDN, CDR2 FVKESK. This CDR3 has 16 residues. V lost 3 bases, J lost 3 bases, and 8 bases stayed unmatched. The CDR3 sequence is CASSQVEGTGHYGYTF. CDR3 DNA sequence: TGTGCCAGCAGCCAGGTCGAAGGGACAGGGCACTATGGCTACACCTTC.

In this sample, this clone turned up a few times. The genes are TRBV14 and TRBJ1-1; D is undetermined. V was trimmed by 1 base and J by 0 bases, leaving 12 bases between them. The CDR3 consists of 16 residues. CDR1 is SGHDN and CDR2 is FVKESK in the germline V gene. Here the CDR3 reads CASSQGRVNMNTEAFF. CDR3 nucleotide sequence: TGTGCCAGCAGCCAAGGGAGGGTGAACATGAACACTGAAGCTTTCTTT.

The chain is built from TRBV6-1 and TRBJ1-5, with D unresolved. CDR3 length equals 14 residues. CDR1 and CDR2 (germline): MNHNS, SASEGT. V shed 0 bases and J shed 3 bases, with 6 bases lying between them. The CDR3 spells CASSEARDNQPQHF. As DNA, the CDR3 is TGTGCCAGCAGTGAAGCCCGGGACAATCAGCCCCAGCATTTT.

The chain combines TRBV6-1 with TRBJ2-5; D may be TRBD1 (5 bases). Gene TRBJ2-7 matches the end of the DNA better, so the J call may be wrong. The CDR3 loop spans 17 amino acids. CDR1 is MNHNS, CDR2 SASEGT, per germline. Here the CDR3 reads CASSELEYDRDLYEQYF. The CDR3 DNA sequence: TGTGCCAGCAGTGAACTTGAATACGACAGAGATCTCTACGAGCAGTACTTC.

The V gene is TRBV27, the J gene TRBJ1-2; TRBD1 matches 8 bases. The trim removed 6 bases at V and 6 bases at J, leaving 9 bases unmatched. CDR1 is MNHEY, CDR2 SMNVEV, per germline (reference sequence). The CDR3 extends over 14 amino acids. This CDR3 is CASSDIMDRDGYTF. The DNA for the CDR3 is TGTGCCAGCAGCGACATTATGGACAGGGATGGCTACACCTTC.

The rearrangement joins TRBV12-5 to TRBJ2-5, with D unclear. With 6 bases removed from V and 5 bases from J, the gap between germline ends came to 16 bases. The V gene's germline CDR1 is LGHNT and CDR2 FRNRAP. The CDR3 extends over 14 amino acids. The DNA for the CDR3 is TGTGCTAGTGGGTATGCCCTGCCCAGGGAGACCCAGTACTTC. Translation gives CASGYALPRETQYF. Drawing the rest from reference TRBV12-5 and TRBJ2-5, the complete variable domain is DARVTQTPRHKVTEMGQEVTMRCQPILGHNTVFWYRQTMMQGLELLAYFRNRAPLDDSGMPKDRFSAEMPDATLATLKIQPSEPRDSAVYFCASGYALPRETQYFGPGTRLLVL.

This chain connects TRBV19 to TRBJ2-5, with 8 positions matching TRBD2. The J call is doubtful: the DNA matches TRBJ2-7 better. Germline lookup yields CDR1 LNHDA and CDR2 SQIVND (reference sequence). This CDR3 contains 14 residues. Written as DNA, the CDR3 is TGTGCCAGTAGTATAACCGGGGGGGCCTACGAGCAGTACTTC. Translating gives CASSITGGAYEQYF.

This clone was found a few times. V is TRBV27 and J is TRBJ2-2; D remains ambiguous. The CDR3 spans 15 residues. Germline V gene sequence: CDR1 MNHEY, CDR2 SMNVEV (reference sequence). The V and J ends lost 6 bases and 2 bases respectively, with 13 bases between them. In DNA form, the CDR3 reads TGTGCCAGCAGATATAGCCTTTCTAACACCGGGGAGCTGTTTTTT. Its translation: CASRYSLSNTGELFF.

This clone was detected once. The chain combines TRBV9 with TRBJ2-1; 7 positions match TRBD2. This CDR3 contains 15 residues. The germline gives CDR1 SGDLS, CDR2 YYNGEE. The trim removed 0 bases at V and 4 bases at J, leaving 4 bases unmatched. CDR3: CASSVEWEGYNEQFF. The CDR3 DNA is TGTGCCAGCAGCGTAGAATGGGAGGGGTACAATGAGCAGTTCTTC.

This chain links TRBV7-9 with TRBJ1-1; D is perhaps TRBD1 (5 bases). Germline CDR1 and CDR2: SEHNR and FQNEAQ (reference sequence). V lost 5 bases, J lost 3 bases, and 10 bases lay in between. This CDR3 has 13 residues. The CDR3 nucleotides read TGTGCCAGCAGCCGAGACAGTTACACTGAAGCTTTCTTT. It translates to CASSRDSYTEAFF.

The J gene is TRBJ1-1, the V gene TRBV7-9; TRBD1 aligns across 9 bases. Trimming cost V 5 bases and J 8 bases; bases outside gene matches: 3. The germline gives CDR1 SEHNR, CDR2 FQNEAQ (reference sequence). The CDR3 has 12 residues. CDR3 loop: CASSAGTGEAFF. The DNA of the CDR3 is TGTGCCAGCAGCGCCGGGACAGGGGAAGCTTTCTTT.

The chain recombines TRBV10-3 with TRBJ2-5; 13 bases map to TRBD2. Germline V gene lookup returns CDR1 ENHRY and CDR2 SYGVKD. The CDR3 covers 16 residues. V lost 4 bases, J lost 2 bases, and 4 bases stayed unmatched. Here the CDR3 reads CAISVGTSGAQETQYF. For the CDR3, the DNA is TGTGCCATCAGTGTGGGGACTAGCGGGGCTCAAGAGACCCAGTACTTC.

This clone was observed a handful of times. The gene calls are TRBV4-2 and TRBJ1-4, with TRBD1 identical over 8 bases. The V gene end was trimmed by 0 bases and the J gene end by 8 bases; junction bases not matched to a gene: 8. The germline V gene has CDR1 LGHNA and CDR2 YNFKEQ. This CDR3 is built from 16 residues. CDR3 amino acids: CASSQDYRTGFEKLFF. As DNA, the CDR3 is TGTGCCAGCAGCCAAGACTACCGGACAGGGTTCGAAAAACTGTTTTTT.

V usage is TRBV7-2 and J usage is TRBJ2-5, with 14 bases fitting TRBD2. Germline V gene data show CDR1 as SGHTA and CDR2 as FQGNSA. Trimming at V came to 6 bases and at J to 5 bases, leaving 8 bases not matched to a gene. The CDR3 totals 16 residues. The CDR3 protein is CASRGTSGSPVETQYF. CDR3 nucleotide sequence: TGTGCCAGCAGGGGGACTAGCGGGAGCCCGGTGGAGACCCAGTACTTC.

The chain employs TRBV27 and TRBJ2-3, with a tentative D call TRBD1 (6 bases). The germline V gene encodes CDR1 MNHEY and CDR2 SMNVEV (reference sequence). The CDR3 spans 13 residues. The germline V and J ends were trimmed by 3 bases and 5 bases, with 9 bases remaining between them. The CDR3 DNA is TGTGCCAGCAGTTTGTTCAGGGGAGATACGCAGTATTTT. It codes for CASSLFRGDTQYF.

This clone has a handful of counts. The chain uses TRBV7-9 and TRBJ2-1, with 15 positions matching TRBD2. This CDR3 has 19 amino acids. Trimming at V came to 4 bases and at J to 7 bases, leaving 14 bases not matched to a gene. The germline CDR1 and CDR2 sequences are SEHNR and FQNEAQ (reference sequence). The CDR3 bases are TGTGCCAGCAGCTCGCTGGCGGGACTAGCGGGAGGCTCGGTTAATGAGCAGTTCTTC. Translation: CASSSLAGLAGGSVNEQFF.

This clone appeared a few times. This rearrangement joins TRBV30 to TRBJ1-2; D is undetermined. The CDR3 contains 13 residues. Germline CDR1 reads GTSNPN; CDR2 reads SVGIG (reference sequence). V dropped 1 base and J dropped 6 bases, with 12 bases sitting between them. The CDR3 loop is CAWSAGMQDGYTF. CDR3 in DNA: TGTGCCTGGAGTGCAGGAATGCAGGATGGCTACACCTTC.

V usage is TRBV5-1 and J usage is TRBJ2-2; D unresolved. Germline-derived CDR1 and CDR2 are SGHRS and YFSETQ. Trimming took 4 bases from V and 6 from J, leaving 10 bases between them. The CDR3 contains 13 residues. CDR3 in DNA: TGCGCCAGCAGCCTTTCAGGCTCCGGGGAGCTGTTTTTT. Its protein is CASSLSGSGELFF.

This clone came up a few times. The chain employs TRBV18 and TRBJ1-1; D is ambiguous. The CDR3 has 14 residues. Trimming removed 2 bases at V and 5 bases at J, with 12 bases between. Per germline, CDR1 KGHSH and CDR2 LQKENI. This CDR3 reads CASSPLTGMTEAFF. The DNA of the CDR3 is TGTGCCAGCTCACCATTAACGGGTATGACTGAAGCTTTCTTT.

The chain is built from TRBV7-2 and TRBJ2-3; D is ambiguous. V dropped 2 bases and J dropped 2 bases, with 11 bases sitting between them. The CDR3 runs to 15 residues. Germline CDR1 is SGHTA and CDR2 is FQGNSA. Written as DNA, the CDR3 is TGTGCCAGCAGCTTACCGCGAACCGACACAGATACGCAGTATTTT. Translation: CASSLPRTDTDTQYF.

The CDR3 region is CASSLGLGVNTEAFF. Written as DNA, the CDR3 is TGTGCCAGTAGTTTGGGCCTCGGGGTGAACACTGAAGCTTTCTTT. This chain connects TRBV19 to TRBJ1-1; unclear D gene. The V gene lost 5 bases and the J gene lost 0 bases, with 13 bases spanning the gap. This CDR3 is built from 15 residues. Germline CDR1 and CDR2: LNHDA and SQIVND (reference sequence).

The chain is built from TRBV30 and TRBJ1-1; 8 bases fit TRBD1. The J segment lost 0 bases and the V segment lost 0 bases, leaving 3 bases of the junction unmatched. Germline values: CDR1 GTSNPN, CDR2 SVGIG (reference sequence). CDR3 length: 15 residues. The CDR3 loop reads CAWSVPGQVNTEAFF. CDR3 coding DNA: TGTGCCTGGAGTGTCCCGGGACAGGTGAACACTGAAGCTTTCTTT.

The chain couples TRBV28 to TRBJ2-1; possible D gene TRBD2, 6 bases. V lost 10 bases to trimming and J lost 8 bases, with 18 bases between them. Per germline, CDR1 MDHEN and CDR2 SYDVKM. This CDR3 comprises 13 residues. The CDR3 nucleotides read TGTGCCACCCGACTGACTAGGAGGCATGAGCAGTTCTTC. This sequence encodes CATRLTRRHEQFF.